A selection of T cell receptor beta chains follows, all from one sample in a study of T-cell reconstitution after alpha-beta-depleted transplantation in children. TCRdb itself ran the PCR reads through MiXCR, one entry per CDR3 protein. The table shows fewer than 550,000 distinct CDR3 sequences, with roughly 10% occurring only once. The sample here was PBMCs, mostly from graft donor cells, taken 180 days after TCRalphabeta/CD19-depleted stem cell transplant. The receptors derive from a female patient aged 2-10 years who had a stem cell transplant for aplastic anemia, so the T cells may come from the graft donor. Both conserved end residues are part of each CDR3. A D gene is named only where the DNA matches it firmly. For some rows the clone size is stated as once, few or many, or as a class when expanded; others skip it.

cdr3_length d_call j_call clone_size v_call cdr3_nt cdr3_aa
17 TRBD1 TRBJ1-3 once TRBV14 TGTGCCAGCAGCCAAGTCCCAGGGGGTTACGCTGGAAACACCATATATTTT CASSQVPGGYAGNTIYF
15 TRBD2 TRBJ2-3 few TRBV20-1 TGCAGTGCCCGACAAGGGCGGGAGGGCCTGGGTACGCAGTATTTT CSARQGREGLGTQYF
13 - TRBJ1-4 few TRBV28 TGTGCCAGCAGTTTCAACAGTGATGAAAAACTGTTTTTT CASSFNSDEKLFF
14 - TRBJ1-5 few TRBV7-9 TGTGCCAGCAGCCCTATGGGGGCGGGTCAGCCCCAGCATTTT CASSPMGAGQPQHF
14 - TRBJ2-1 many TRBV28 TGTGCCAGTAGAAAGCGACAGACCTACAATGAGCAGTTCTTC CASRKRQTYNEQFF
16 TRBD2 TRBJ2-1 few TRBV4-3 TGCGCCAGCAGCCTTGAACGACGGACTAGGTACAATGAGCAGTTCTTC CASSLERRTRYNEQFF
13 - TRBJ2-5 - TRBV20-1 TGCAGTGCTAGACACAGGGTCCGGGAGACCCAGTACTTC CSARHRVRETQYF
16 TRBD2 TRBJ2-1 many TRBV4-3 TGCGCCAGCAGCCAAGCATTCGGGACTAGGTTCAATGAGCAGTTCTTC CASSQAFGTRFNEQFF
16 TRBD1 TRBJ1-1 - TRBV29-1 TGCAGCGTCCCCCGGGGCCAACAGGGGGTTGGGACTGAAGCTTTCTTT CSVPRGQQGVGTEAFF
15 TRBD1 TRBJ2-1 - TRBV30 TGTGCCTGGAGTGTAGGGACAGGGGATTACAATGAGCAGTTCTTC CAWSVGTGDYNEQFF
15 - TRBJ1-3 - TRBV18 TGTGCCAGCCAGCGGGTCCTTGGGGATGGAAACACCATATATTTT CASQRVLGDGNTIYF
12 - TRBJ2-1 few TRBV29-1 TGCAGCGTTGAGTTGATATCGACTGAGCAGTTCTTC CSVELISTEQFF
14 TRBD1 TRBJ2-2 many TRBV29-1 TGCAGCGTTGGCTACAGGGGTGCCACCGGGGAGCTGTTTTTT CSVGYRGATGELFF
19 - TRBJ1-1 few TRBV3-1 TGTGCCAGCAGCCAAGTCCCTTTTCTAGGACACCTGATGAACACTGAAGCTTTCTTT CASSQVPFLGHLMNTEAFF
12 - TRBJ1-1 few TRBV5-5 TGTGCCAGCAGCTGGGACGGACCGCAAGCTTTCTTT CASSWDGPQAFF
11 TRBD2 TRBJ2-7 - TRBV28 TGTGCCAGCAGGGGACTAGCAGAGCAGTACTTC CASRGLAEQYF
15 TRBD1 TRBJ1-4 - TRBV4-2 TGTGCCAGCAGCCAAAAGGGGGCGGCTAATGAAAAACTGTTTTTT CASSQKGAANEKLFF
14 TRBD2 TRBJ2-1 many TRBV6-5 TGTGCCAGCAGTTTCGGGAGGGCCTGGAATGAGCAGTTCTTC CASSFGRAWNEQFF
14 - TRBJ2-7 many TRBV11-2 TGTGCCAGCAGCTCGAACCGACAGTTCTACGAGCAGTACTTC CASSSNRQFYEQYF
14 TRBD2 TRBJ2-5 - TRBV7-2 TGTGCCAGCAGCTTAGCTAGCGGGAGGCAGACCCAGTACTTC CASSLASGRQTQYF
14 - TRBJ2-1 - TRBV15 TGTGCCACCACCCCCTGGGAGGCTTACAATGAGCAGTTCTTC CATTPWEAYNEQFF
15 - TRBJ2-1 - TRBV7-2 TGTGCCAGCAGCCTAGCAGGGGTCCCCTACAATGAGCAGTTCTTC CASSLAGVPYNEQFF
13 - TRBJ1-2 - TRBV18 TGTGCCAGCTCACCATTAGAAACCGGTGGCTACACCTTC CASSPLETGGYTF
16 - TRBJ1-5 few TRBV20-1 TGCAGTGCTAGAGATTGGGTAGGGGTGGGGGATCAGCCCCAGCATTTT CSARDWVGVGDQPQHF
14 - TRBJ2-7 few TRBV20-1 TGCAGTGCTAGTAGCTACGGGACCCTCTACGAGCAGTACTTC CSASSYGTLYEQYF
16 TRBD1 TRBJ2-1 few TRBV19 TGTGCCAGTAGTACCACCCCAGGGGGCCTTCCGAATGAGCAGTTCTTC CASSTTPGGLPNEQFF